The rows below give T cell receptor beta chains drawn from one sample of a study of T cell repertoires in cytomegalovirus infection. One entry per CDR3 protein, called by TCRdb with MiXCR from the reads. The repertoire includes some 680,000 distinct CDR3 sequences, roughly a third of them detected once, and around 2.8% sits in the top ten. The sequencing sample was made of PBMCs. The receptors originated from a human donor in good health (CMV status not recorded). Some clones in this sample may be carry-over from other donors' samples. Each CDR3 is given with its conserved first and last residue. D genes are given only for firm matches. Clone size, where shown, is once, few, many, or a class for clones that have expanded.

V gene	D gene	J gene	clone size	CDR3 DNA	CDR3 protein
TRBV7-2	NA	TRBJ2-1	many	TGTGCCCTTACTAGACCGGGACCCAAGGGCAATGAGCAGTTCTTC	CALTRPGPKGNEQFF
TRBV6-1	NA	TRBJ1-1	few	TGTGCCAGCAGTTACGCAGATGGCCTCATGAACACTGAAGCTTTCTTT	CASSYADGLMNTEAFF
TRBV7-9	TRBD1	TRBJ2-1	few	TGTGCCAGCAGCCGACAGGGGGGATACAATGAGCAGTTCTTC	CASSRQGGYNEQFF
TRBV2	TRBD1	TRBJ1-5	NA	TGTGCCAGCAAACGCGGGACAGGGGGCGGTCAGCCCCAGCATTTT	CASKRGTGGGQPQHF
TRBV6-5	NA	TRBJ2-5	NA	TGTGCCAGCACTCGCCTGGGGATGAGGCAGGAGACCCAGTACTTC	CASTRLGMRQETQYF
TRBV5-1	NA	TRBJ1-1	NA	TGCGCCAGCAGCATTTCCGGGACTTTGCCTGAAGCTTTCTTT	CASSISGTLPEAFF
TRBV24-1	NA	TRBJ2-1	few	TGTGCCACCAGTGAGGAGGGCTATGAGCAGTTCTTC	CATSEEGYEQFF
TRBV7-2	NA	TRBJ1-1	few	TGTGCCAGCAGCCACGGACAGATTAACACTGAAGCTTTCTTT	CASSHGQINTEAFF
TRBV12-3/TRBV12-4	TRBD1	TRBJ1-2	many	TGTGCCAGCAGACGAATCGGACAGGGCTACTATGGCTACACCTTC	CASRRIGQGYYGYTF
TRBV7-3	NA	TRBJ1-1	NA	TGTGCCAGCAGCTTAACCTATAGGCCGACTGAAGCTTTCTTT	CASSLTYRPTEAFF
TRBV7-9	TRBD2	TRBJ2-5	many	TGTGCCAGCAGCCCCTCTCGCGGGGGGGCCGTGGAGACCCAGTACTTC	CASSPSRGGAVETQYF
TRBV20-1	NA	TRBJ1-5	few	TGCAGTGCTAGAGATGTGTCGGGACAACCAAATCAGCCCCAGCATTTT	CSARDVSGQPNQPQHF
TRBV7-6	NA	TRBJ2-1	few	TGTGCCAGCAGCTTAGAAATGGGGCTCTACAATGAGCAGTTCTTC	CASSLEMGLYNEQFF
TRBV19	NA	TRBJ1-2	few	TGTGCCAGTAGTATTCTCGGCGATGGCTACACCTTC	CASSILGDGYTF
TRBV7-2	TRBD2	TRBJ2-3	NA	TGTGCCAGCAGCCAGCGGGGTAGCACAGATACGCAGTATTTT	CASSQRGSTDTQYF
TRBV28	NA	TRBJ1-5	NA	TGTGCCAGCAGCCGGACCGCGTTCGGGTTTGATCAGCCCCAGCATTTT	CASSRTAFGFDQPQHF
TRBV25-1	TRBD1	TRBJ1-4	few	TGTGCCAGCAGTGCACAGGGGCTGTGGGAAAAACTGTTTTTT	CASSAQGLWEKLFF